The 15 T cell receptor beta chains in this list originate from one sample, sequenced in a study of T cell repertoires in cytomegalovirus infection. TCRdb re-called the reads with MiXCR, one entry per CDR3 protein. Here the sample spans over 300,000 distinct CDR3 sequences, over 7.5% being singletons. The sequencing input was PBMCs. Receptors originate from a human donor in good health (CMV status not recorded). Some clones in this sample may be carry-over from other donors' samples.

This clonotype was recorded a few times. The gene calls are TRBV30 and TRBJ2-7; perhaps TRBD2 as D (5 bases). Germline V gene data show CDR1 as GTSNPN and CDR2 as SVGIG (reference sequence). Trimming removed 3 bases from V and 0 bases from J, with 21 bases in between. The CDR3 runs to 17 residues. In DNA, the CDR3 is TGTGCCTGGAGACCCCTGGCGAGCGGATCCAACTCCTACGAGCAGTACTTC. The encoded protein is CAWRPLASGSNSYEQYF. Complete variable domain (other parts from reference TRBV30 and TRBJ2-7): SQTIHQWPATLVQPVGSPLSLECTVEGTSNPNLYWYRQAAGRGLQLLFYSVGIGQISSEVPQNLSASRPQDRQFILSSKKLLLSDSGFYLCAWRPLASGSNSYEQYFGPGTRLTVT.

This clonotype has more than one count but fewer than ten. The chain links TRBV6-2 or TRBV6-3 to TRBJ2-6, with D perhaps being TRBD1 or TRBD2 (5 bases each). The CDR3 runs to 17 residues. Germline V gives CDR1 MNHEY, CDR2 SVGEGT. V lost 6 bases and J 0 bases, leaving 15 bases between the germline ends. CDR3 in DNA: TGTGCCAGCAGGCCGGGACGGGCGACCTCTGGGGCCAACGTCCTGACTTTC. As protein: CASRPGRATSGANVLTF.

This clonotype came up many times. V usage is TRBV7-2 and J usage is TRBJ1-6, with D possibly matching TRBD1 (6 bases). The length of the CDR3 is 15 residues. V was pared by 0 bases and J by 9 bases, with 12 bases between. Germline-derived CDR1 and CDR2 are SGHTA and FQGNSA. CDR3 residues: CASSLASGVSSPLHF. The CDR3 DNA reads as TGTGCCAGCAGCTTAGCGTCAGGGGTCAGTTCACCCCTCCACTTT. Using reference TRBV7-2 and TRBJ1-6 for the parts outside the CDR3, the full variable domain is GAGVSQSPSNKVTEKGKDVELRCDPISGHTALYWYRQSLGQGLEFLIYFQGNSAPDKSGLPSDRFSAERTGGSVSTLTIQRTQQEDSAVYLCASSLASGVSSPLHFGNGTRLTVT.

This clonotype was seen only a few times. V gene TRBV24-1 combines with J gene TRBJ2-2, with D possibly being TRBD2 (5 bases). Germline V lookup: CDR1 KGHDR, CDR2 SFDVKD. V was pared by 9 bases and J by 1 base, with 11 bases between. The CDR3 loop spans 14 amino acids. The DNA of the CDR3 is TGTGCCACCGGCCGGGATTGGAACACCGGGGAGCTGTTTTTT. Translating it yields CATGRDWNTGELFF.

V is TRBV4-2 and J is TRBJ2-2; 9 nucleotides align to TRBD2. CDR1 is LGHNA and CDR2 is YNFKEQ in the germline V gene. The CDR3 spans 16 residues. The junction had 4 bases not matched to a gene; V was cut back by 0 bases and J by 5 bases. CDR3 nucleotide sequence: TGTGCCAGCAGCCAAGATCGGGCGGGAGGGACCGGGGAGCTGTTTTTT. Its translation: CASSQDRAGGTGELFF.

This clonotype has a handful of counts. The chain recombines TRBV12-3 or TRBV12-4 with TRBJ2-3; 12 bases are a match to TRBD2. This CDR3 contains 15 residues. The J segment lost 2 bases and the V segment lost 8 bases, leaving 5 bases of the junction unmatched. This chain's CDR3 is CASDLAGGPTDTQYF. CDR3 DNA sequence: TGTGCCAGCGACCTAGCGGGGGGGCCCACAGATACGCAGTATTTT.

This clonotype was counted a few times. This chain connects TRBV5-1 to TRBJ2-1; D not resolved. Trimming pared 1 base from V and 2 bases from J, leaving 7 bases between. From germline, CDR1 is SGHRS and CDR2 YFSETQ. The CDR3 is 14 amino acids. The CDR3 reads CASSLRPTYNEQFF. The CDR3 coding sequence is TGCGCCAGCAGCTTGAGACCTACCTACAATGAGCAGTTCTTC. The full variable domain, completed using reference TRBV5-1 and TRBJ2-1, is KAGVTQTPRYLIKTRGQQVTLSCSPISGHRSVSWYQQTPGQGLQFLFEYFSETQRNKGNFPGRFSGRQFSNSRSEMNVSTLELGDSALYLCASSLRPTYNEQFFGPGTRLTVL.

The V call is TRBV4-1, the J call TRBJ1-5; tentatively, D is TRBD1 (6 bases). Germline loops: CDR1 MGHRA, CDR2 YSYEKL. This CDR3 has 16 residues. The V and J ends lost 1 base and 6 bases respectively, with 16 bases between them. This chain's CDR3 is CASSQGWGQDLQPQHF. The CDR3 DNA is TGCGCCAGCAGCCAAGGATGGGGACAAGACCTTCAGCCCCAGCATTTT.

There are a few counts of this clonotype. The chain employs TRBV4-3 and TRBJ1-1, with TRBD1 as a possible D gene (5 bases). Trimming left V 1 base short and J 0 bases short, with 15 bases between. Germline V gene data show CDR1 as LGHNA and CDR2 as YSLEER. The CDR3 is made up of 17 amino acids. CDR3 in amino acids: CASSQATGKGMNTEAFF. The CDR3 DNA reads TGCGCCAGCAGCCAAGCCACGGGTAAGGGGATGAACACTGAAGCTTTCTTT.

J is TRBJ2-3 and V is TRBV30; a possible D gene is TRBD1 (6 bases). Germline CDR1 GTSNPN, CDR2 SVGIG (reference sequence). Trimming stripped 2 bases from V and 2 bases from J, with 11 bases between. This CDR3 region has 14 residues. The CDR3 reads CAWSPSGATDTQYF. Here the CDR3 DNA reads TGTGCCTGGAGTCCCTCAGGGGCCACAGATACGCAGTATTTT.

This sequence joins TRBV19 and TRBJ1-1, with D possibly TRBD1 on 6 matching bases. Germline V CDR1 and CDR2: LNHDA, SQIVND (reference sequence). This CDR3 is 17 amino acids long. Trimming shortened V by 1 base and J by 0 bases, and 15 bases separated the two germline ends. The CDR3: CASSIGGQTIMNTEAFF. CDR3 sequence (DNA): TGTGCCAGTAGTATAGGGGGACAAACCATAATGAACACTGAAGCTTTCTTT.

This clonotype came up many times. The rearrangement uses TRBV4-2 and TRBJ2-5; 12 nucleotides agree with TRBD2. This CDR3 contains 18 residues. Germline trimming cut 1 base from V and 3 bases from J; bases unmatched to any gene: 9. Germline CDR1 reads LGHNA; CDR2 reads YNFKEQ. Here the CDR3 DNA reads TGTGCCAGCAGCCAAGGGGGAGGACTAGCGGGGAGAGAAGAGACCCAGTACTTC. Its translation: CASSQGGGLAGREETQYF.

This chain connects TRBV28 to TRBJ2-3; a weak D match, TRBD1 (5 bases). CDR1 and CDR2 (germline): MDHEN, SYDVKM. This CDR3 comprises 14 residues. V was cut by 7 bases and J by 4 bases, with 15 bases left in between. CDR3 nucleotides: TGTGCCAGCACCGACCAGGGTCGCGCAGATACGCAGTATTTT. Residues: CASTDQGRADTQYF.

This clonotype was seen a few times. The chain joins TRBV12-3 or TRBV12-4 to TRBJ1-2; TRBD1 matches 7 bases. V dropped 6 bases and J dropped 4; count of bases not matched to a gene: 11. The CDR3 sequence is 15 residues long. The CDR3 DNA reads TGTGCCAGCAGCCCGGACAGGAAATCCCTCTATGGCTACACCTTC. This encodes CASSPDRKSLYGYTF.

V usage is TRBV7-9 and J usage is TRBJ2-3; D possibly uses TRBD1 or TRBD2 (5 bases each). The germline gives CDR1 SEHNR, CDR2 FQNEAQ (reference sequence). Trimming took 5 bases from V and 9 from J, leaving 15 bases between them. The CDR3 is 13 amino acids. CDR3 sequence: CASSPRDLGTQYF. CDR3 bases: TGTGCCAGCAGCCCTCGGGACCTGGGGACGCAGTATTTT.